Below are 26 T cell receptor beta chains sequenced from a single sample in a study of PD-1 blockade in mismatch repair-deficient tumors. Assay used: immunoSEQ multiplex PCR; TCRdb lists only in-frame clones, some missing. The table shows around 25,000 clones, with approximately 83% occurring only once. Here the sequenced sample was peripheral blood, taken 12 weeks after starting pembrolizumab. The receptors originated from an adult with mismatch repair-deficient cancer.

This clone was counted once. This sequence joins TRBV18 and TRBJ2-5; no reliable D call. The CDR3 is 11 residues long. V shed 5 bases and J shed 2 bases, with 3 bases lying between them. Per germline, CDR1 KGHSH and CDR2 LQKENI. The CDR3 bases are TGTGCCAGCTCAGAACAAGAGACCCAGTACTTC. Its translation: CASSEQETQYF.

The chain is built from TRBV28 and TRBJ2-1; no definite D call. Trimming removed 8 bases at V and 1 base at J, with 15 bases between. Germline CDR1 is MDHEN and CDR2 is SYDVKM. The length of the CDR3 is 15 residues. CDR3 in amino acids: CASHTPLGSYNEQFF. In nucleotides, the CDR3 is TGTGCCAGCCACACTCCCCTAGGGTCCTACAATGAGCAGTTCTTC. Full variable domain (outside the CDR3, taken from reference TRBV28 and TRBJ2-1): DVKVTQSSRYLVKRTGEKVFLECVQDMDHENMFWYRQDPGLGLRLIYFSYDVKMKEKGDIPEGYSVSREKKERFSLILESASTNQTSMYLCASHTPLGSYNEQFFGPGTRLTVL.

The chain combines TRBV2 with TRBJ1-3, with TRBD1 matching over 9 bases. Germline loops: CDR1 SNHLY, CDR2 FYNNEI. The ends lost 4 bases at V and 2 bases at J; junction bases unmatched: 6. The CDR3 length is 16 residues. Written as DNA, the CDR3 is TGTGCCAGCAGTGGAGACAGGGGGATTGCTGGAAACACCATATATTTT. Translated, it gives CASSGDRGIAGNTIYF.

This CDR3 is CAISESKGGKESTDTQYF. CDR3 sequence (DNA): TGTGCCATCAGTGAGTCGAAAGGCGGCAAGGAGAGCACAGATACGCAGTATTTT. V is TRBV10-3 and J is TRBJ2-3; no clear D gene. Trimming took 0 bases from V and 0 from J, leaving 16 bases between them. The CDR3 is made up of 18 amino acids. Germline V CDR1 and CDR2: ENHRY, SYGVKD.

This clone appeared once. This chain connects TRBV7-8 to TRBJ2-5; 9 bases line up with TRBD2. Per germline, CDR1 SGHVS and CDR2 FQNEAQ. J lost 4 bases, V lost 3 bases, and 12 bases had no gene match. The CDR3 spans 17 residues. CDR3 DNA sequence: TGTGCCAGCAGCTTTGTTAGCGGGAGTCACCCAGGAGAGACCCAGTACTTC. Residues: CASSFVSGSHPGETQYF.

The count of this clone is one. The V call is TRBV6-5, the J call TRBJ1-5, with a weak D call TRBD1 (6 bases). The CDR3 loop spans 14 amino acids. CDR1 and CDR2 (germline): MNHEY, SVGAGI. Trimming removed 6 bases at V and 4 bases at J, with 13 bases between. Here the CDR3 DNA reads TGTGCCAGCAGGAGGACAGCACTTAATCAGCCCCAGCATTTT. Protein: CASRRTALNQPQHF.

The V and J genes are TRBV18 and TRBJ2-3; D not resolved. The germline gives CDR1 KGHSH, CDR2 LQKENI. The V end was cut by 5 bases, the J end by 2 bases, with 8 bases between. The CDR3 runs 13 residues. The CDR3 spells CASSAGSTDTQYF. For the CDR3, the DNA is TGTGCCAGCTCAGCCGGGTCCACAGATACGCAGTATTTT.

The chain couples TRBV4-2 to TRBJ1-1; 7 nucleotides agree with TRBD1. Germline values: CDR1 LGHNA, CDR2 YNFKEQ. This CDR3 region has 15 residues. V was pared by 4 bases and J by 0 bases, with 5 bases of the junction left unmatched. The CDR3 here is CASSLSGGLNTEAFF. As DNA, the CDR3 is TGTGCCAGCAGCCTTTCAGGGGGTTTGAACACTGAAGCTTTCTTT.

The chain is built from TRBV5-1 and TRBJ1-3; TRBD1 matches at 10 bases. J lost 0 bases, V lost 4 bases, and 4 bases had no gene match. CDR1 and CDR2 (germline): SGHRS, YFSETQ. There are 16 residues in the CDR3. Here the CDR3 reads CASSPGTGASGNTIYF. The CDR3 bases are TGCGCCAGCAGCCCTGGGACAGGGGCCTCTGGAAACACCATATATTTT.

This clone turned up a few times. The V call is TRBV13, the J call TRBJ2-7, with D possibly being TRBD1 (7 bases). The length of the CDR3 is 15 residues. Per the germline V gene, CDR1 is PRHDT and CDR2 is FYEKMQ (reference sequence). Trimming took 3 bases from V and 4 from J, leaving 16 bases between them. CDR3 nucleotide sequence: TGTGCCAGCAGCTTCCACGACAGGGAGGCTTACGAGCAGTACTTC. Translation gives CASSFHDREAYEQYF.

The rearrangement uses TRBV10-3 and TRBJ2-1; no firm D call. Germline loops: CDR1 ENHRY, CDR2 SYGVKD. The CDR3 consists of 15 residues. Trimming pared 2 bases from V and 0 bases from J, leaving 8 bases between. The CDR3 is CAISETMFSYNEQFF. The CDR3 DNA sequence: TGTGCCATCAGTGAGACGATGTTCTCCTACAATGAGCAGTTCTTC.

The chain is built from TRBV7-9 and TRBJ1-4; TRBD1 matches at 7 bases. Trimming at V came to 3 bases and at J to 6 bases, leaving 7 bases not matched to a gene. The germline V gene encodes CDR1 SEHNR and CDR2 FQNEAQ (reference sequence). This CDR3 has 15 residues. CDR3 residues: CASSFEEGAHEKLFF. As DNA, the CDR3 is TGTGCCAGCAGCTTTGAAGAGGGGGCGCATGAAAAACTGTTTTTT.

The chain links TRBV27 to TRBJ2-5, with D hard to call. Germline V lookup: CDR1 MNHEY, CDR2 SMNVEV (reference sequence). Trimming stripped 6 bases from V and 0 bases from J, with 5 bases between. This CDR3 is built from 12 residues. CDR3 nucleotide sequence: TGTGCCAGCAGCCGGGACCAAGAGACCCAGTACTTC. The encoded protein is CASSRDQETQYF.

The chain is built from TRBV6-5 and TRBJ2-5; 8 nucleotides agree with TRBD2. The V and J ends lost 0 bases and 1 base, in that order; junction bases with no gene match: 1. This CDR3 has 15 amino acids. Germline V lookup: CDR1 MNHEY, CDR2 SVGAGI. CDR3: CASSYSGRVQETQYF. The CDR3 DNA is TGTGCCAGCAGTTACTCCGGGAGGGTCCAAGAGACCCAGTACTTC.

The V and J genes are TRBV7-2 and TRBJ2-7; TRBD2 aligns across 8 bases. V shed 1 base, J shed 3 bases, and the junction held 8 bases outside the gene matches. Germline values: CDR1 SGHTA, CDR2 FQGNSA. This CDR3 spans 16 amino acids. The CDR3 bases are TGTGCCAGCAGCTTAGGTGGGAGCGGGAGTATCTACGAGCAGTACTTC. Protein: CASSLGGSGSIYEQYF.

The chain links TRBV28 to TRBJ2-3; TRBD1 matches 9 bases. The CDR3 has 15 amino acids. The V gene's germline CDR1 is MDHEN and CDR2 SYDVKM. V lost 6 bases and J lost 5; bases outside the gene matches: 9. The CDR3 bases are TGTGCCAGCAGACCCACAGGGGGCCCAGGAGATACGCAGTATTTT. Amino acids: CASRPTGGPGDTQYF.

This sequence joins TRBV27 and TRBJ2-3, with TRBD2 as a possible D gene (5 bases). With 5 bases removed from V and 10 bases from J, the gap between germline ends came to 22 bases. The CDR3 totals 15 residues. CDR1 MNHEY and CDR2 SMNVEV come from the germline V gene (reference sequence). The CDR3 sequence is CASSRNGYTRAAQYF. The CDR3 DNA follows: TGTGCCAGCAGTCGAAACGGCTATACTAGGGCTGCGCAGTATTTT.

The chain recombines TRBV4-1 with TRBJ2-1; D possibly corresponds to TRBD2 (6 bases). Germline V CDR1 and CDR2: MGHRA, YSYEKL. Trimming took 8 bases from V and 0 from J, leaving 14 bases between them. The CDR3 contains 15 residues. CDR3 sequence reads: CASRAGGLSYNEQFF. In DNA form, the CDR3 reads TGCGCCAGCCGGGCCGGAGGGCTCTCCTACAATGAGCAGTTCTTC.

The chain couples TRBV29-1 to TRBJ2-1; the D call may be TRBD1 or TRBD2 (6 bases each). CDR1 and CDR2 (germline): SQVTM, ANQGSEA. Trimming cost V 4 bases and J 1 base, with 14 bases left between them. This CDR3 is built from 15 residues. The CDR3 here is CSVVGGRGSYNEQFF. In DNA, the CDR3 is TGCAGCGTTGTGGGGGGCCGGGGGTCCTACAATGAGCAGTTCTTC.

This chain joins TRBV2 and TRBJ2-7; no firm D call. V shed 3 bases and J shed 2 bases, with 14 bases lying between them. This CDR3 contains 15 residues. Per germline, CDR1 SNHLY and CDR2 FYNNEI. The CDR3 region is CASSDLVGRPYEQYF. CDR3 nucleotide sequence: TGTGCCAGCAGTGATCTGGTCGGGCGTCCCTACGAGCAGTACTTC.

The V call is TRBV11-3, the J call TRBJ1-1, with D unclear. The CDR3 has 13 amino acids. The V and J ends lost 3 bases and 5 bases respectively, with 10 bases between them. Germline CDR1 is SGHNT and CDR2 is YENEEA. This CDR3 reads CASSFLTETEAFF. The CDR3 DNA reads TGTGCCAGCAGCTTCCTCACAGAGACTGAAGCTTTCTTT.

This chain joins TRBV14 and TRBJ2-1, with D hard to call. The CDR3 is made up of 15 amino acids. In germline, CDR1 is SGHDN, CDR2 FVKESK. Trimming cost V 4 bases and J 10 bases, with 20 bases left between them. The CDR3 sequence is CASSLLPFTFKEQFF. The CDR3 DNA sequence: TGTGCCAGCAGCCTTCTTCCCTTCACCTTCAAAGAGCAGTTCTTC.

The chain links TRBV4-2 to TRBJ2-5, with 11 bases matching TRBD2. V trimming: 4 bases; J trimming: 1 base; junction bases outside the gene matches: 2. Germline lookup yields CDR1 LGHNA and CDR2 YNFKEQ. This CDR3 has 15 amino acids. The CDR3 protein is CASSPGTSGQETQYF. The CDR3 DNA is TGTGCCAGCAGCCCCGGGACTAGCGGCCAAGAGACCCAGTACTTC.

The chain recombines TRBV14 with TRBJ2-7, with D unresolved. V shed 10 bases and J shed 0 bases, with 16 bases lying between them. The CDR3 length is 14 residues. Germline V CDR1 and CDR2: SGHDN, FVKESK. CDR3 sequence (DNA): TGTGCCATCGAGGTGACTGTGCACTCCTACGAGCAGTACTTC. It encodes CAIEVTVHSYEQYF.

Regarding this clone: Mismatch with germline at one junction end may stem from a read error. The rearrangement joins TRBV5-1 to TRBJ1-1; D perhaps matches TRBD1 (5 bases). Germline CDR1 is SGHRS and CDR2 is YFSETQ. This CDR3 has 14 amino acids. The CDR3 nucleotides read TGTGCCAGCAGCTTATGGGGGGAGGACACTGAAGCTTTCTTT. As protein: CASSLWGEDTEAFF.

CDR3: CASGGPMVGEQFF. DNA of the CDR3: TGTGCCAGCGGAGGCCCGATGGTCGGTGAGCAGTTCTTC. The chain combines TRBV11-2 with TRBJ2-1; maybe TRBD2 (5 bases). The V end was cut by 8 bases, the J end by 9 bases, with 17 bases between. This CDR3 has 13 amino acids. The germline V gene encodes CDR1 SGHAT and CDR2 FQNNGV.